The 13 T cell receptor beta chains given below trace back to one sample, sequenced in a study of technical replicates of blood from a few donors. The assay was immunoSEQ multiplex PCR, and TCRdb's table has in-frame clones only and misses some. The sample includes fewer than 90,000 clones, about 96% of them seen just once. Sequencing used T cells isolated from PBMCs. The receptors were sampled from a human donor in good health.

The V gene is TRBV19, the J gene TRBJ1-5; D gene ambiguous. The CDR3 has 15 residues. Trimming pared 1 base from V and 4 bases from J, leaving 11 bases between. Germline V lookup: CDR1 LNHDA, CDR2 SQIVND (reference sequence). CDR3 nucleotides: TGTGCCAGTAGTATAGTTGGTACAGAGAATCAGCCCCAGCATTTT. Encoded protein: CASSIVGTENQPQHF. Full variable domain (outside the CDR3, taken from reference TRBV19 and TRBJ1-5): DGGITQSPKYLFRKEGQNVTLSCEQNLNHDAMYWYRQDPGQGLRLIYYSQIVNDFQKGDIAEGYSVSREKKESFPLTVTSAQKNPTAFYLCASSIVGTENQPQHFGDGTRLSIL.

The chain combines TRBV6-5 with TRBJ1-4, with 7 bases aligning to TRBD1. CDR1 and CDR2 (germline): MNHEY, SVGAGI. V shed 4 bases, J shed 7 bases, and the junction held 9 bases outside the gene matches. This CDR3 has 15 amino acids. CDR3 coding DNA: TGTGCCAGCAGTTTTCAGACAGGGCGAGGTGAAAAACTGTTTTTT. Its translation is CASSFQTGRGEKLFF.

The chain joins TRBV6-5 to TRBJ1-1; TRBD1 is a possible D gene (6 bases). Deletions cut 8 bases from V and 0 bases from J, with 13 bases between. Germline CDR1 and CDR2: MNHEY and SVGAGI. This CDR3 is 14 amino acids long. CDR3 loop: CASGSGHMNTEAFF. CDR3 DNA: TGTGCCAGCGGGTCGGGACACATGAACACTGAAGCTTTCTTT.

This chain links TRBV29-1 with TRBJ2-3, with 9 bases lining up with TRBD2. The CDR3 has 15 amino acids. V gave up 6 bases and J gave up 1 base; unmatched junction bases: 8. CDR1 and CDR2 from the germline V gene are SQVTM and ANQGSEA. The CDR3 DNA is TGCAGCGTAGGTAGCGGGAGTATACGCACAGATACGCAGTATTTT. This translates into CSVGSGSIRTDTQYF.

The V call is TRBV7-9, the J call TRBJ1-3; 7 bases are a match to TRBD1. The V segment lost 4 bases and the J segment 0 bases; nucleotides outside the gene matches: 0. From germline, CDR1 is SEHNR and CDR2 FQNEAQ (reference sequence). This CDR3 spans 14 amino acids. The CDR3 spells CASSWDSSGNTIYF. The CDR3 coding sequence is TGTGCCAGCAGCTGGGACAGCTCTGGAAACACCATATATTTT.

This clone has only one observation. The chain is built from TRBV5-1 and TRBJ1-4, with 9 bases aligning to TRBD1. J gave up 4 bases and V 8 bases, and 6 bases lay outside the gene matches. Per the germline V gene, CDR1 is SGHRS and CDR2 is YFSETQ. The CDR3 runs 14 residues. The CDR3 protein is CASCRGQGNEKLFF. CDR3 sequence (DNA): TGCGCCAGTTGCAGGGGACAGGGTAATGAAAAACTGTTTTTT.

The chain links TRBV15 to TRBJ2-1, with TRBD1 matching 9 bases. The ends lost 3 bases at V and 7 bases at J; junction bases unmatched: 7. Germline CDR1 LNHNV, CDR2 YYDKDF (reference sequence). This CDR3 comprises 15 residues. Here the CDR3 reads CATSSEQGAWNEQFF. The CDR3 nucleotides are TGTGCCACCAGCAGCGAACAGGGGGCCTGGAATGAGCAGTTCTTC.

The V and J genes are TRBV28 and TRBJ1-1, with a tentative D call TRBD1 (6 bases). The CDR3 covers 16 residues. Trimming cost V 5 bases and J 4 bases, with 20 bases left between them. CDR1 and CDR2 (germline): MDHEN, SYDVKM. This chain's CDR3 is CASSPSGQFGGTEAFF. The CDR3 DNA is TGTGCCAGCAGTCCCTCCGGACAGTTCGGTGGCACTGAAGCTTTCTTT.

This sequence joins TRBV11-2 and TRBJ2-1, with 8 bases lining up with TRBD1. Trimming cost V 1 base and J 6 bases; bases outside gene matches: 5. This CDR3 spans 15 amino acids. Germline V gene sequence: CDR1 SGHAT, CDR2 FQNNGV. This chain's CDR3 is CASSLARGLFNEQFF. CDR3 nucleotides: TGTGCCAGCAGCTTAGCCAGGGGGCTATTCAATGAGCAGTTCTTC.

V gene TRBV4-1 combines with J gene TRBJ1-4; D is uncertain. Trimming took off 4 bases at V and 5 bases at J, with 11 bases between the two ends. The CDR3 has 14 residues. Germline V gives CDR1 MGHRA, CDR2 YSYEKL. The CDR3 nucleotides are TGCGCCAGCAGCCCCCAGCGTTCAAATGAAAAACTGTTTTTT. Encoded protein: CASSPQRSNEKLFF.

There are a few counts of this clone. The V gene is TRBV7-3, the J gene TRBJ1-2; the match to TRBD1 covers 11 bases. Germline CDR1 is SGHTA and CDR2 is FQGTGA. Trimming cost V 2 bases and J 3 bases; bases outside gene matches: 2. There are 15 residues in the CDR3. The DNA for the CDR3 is TGTGCCAGCAGCTTAGGACAGGGGGCACACTATGGCTACACCTTC. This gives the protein CASSLGQGAHYGYTF.

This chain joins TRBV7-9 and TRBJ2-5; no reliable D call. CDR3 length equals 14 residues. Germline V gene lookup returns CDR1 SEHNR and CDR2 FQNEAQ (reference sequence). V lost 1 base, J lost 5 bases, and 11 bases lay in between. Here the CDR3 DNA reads TGTGCCAGCAGCTTAGACCAAACGGTGGAGACCCAGTACTTC. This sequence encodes CASSLDQTVETQYF.

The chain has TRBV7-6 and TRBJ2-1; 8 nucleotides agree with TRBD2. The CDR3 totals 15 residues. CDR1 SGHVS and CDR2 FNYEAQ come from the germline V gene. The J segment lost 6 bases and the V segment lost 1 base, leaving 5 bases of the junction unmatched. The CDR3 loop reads CASSLGVTSANEQFF. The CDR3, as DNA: TGTGCCAGCAGCTTAGGCGTGACTAGCGCCAATGAGCAGTTCTTC.